What follows are 31 T cell receptor beta chains derived from one specimen sequenced in a study of shared clonotypes between healthy human individuals. Libraries were prepared by immunoSEQ multiplex PCR; TCRdb keeps only in-frame clonotypes and omits some of them. The table includes around 370,000 clones, around 96% detected once. Sequenced input: memory CD8+ T cells sorted from blood. Subset reported: CD45RO+ cells pooled with CCR7-negative TemRA cells. These receptor sequences come from a young man in good health.

The chain combines TRBV29-1 with TRBJ2-2, with D possibly being TRBD1 or TRBD2 (5 bases each). The CDR3 extends over 13 amino acids. The V end lost 4 bases, the J end lost 5 bases, and 11 bases lay between the germline ends. Germline V gene sequence: CDR1 SQVTM, CDR2 ANQGSEA. The CDR3 nucleotides read TGCAGCGTTGGGGGGAGAGGGACCGGGGAGCTGTTTTTT. This encodes CSVGGRGTGELFF.

This clone was counted a single time. The V call is TRBV25-1, the J call TRBJ1-2, with D possibly being TRBD1 (5 bases). Germline V CDR1 and CDR2: MGHDK, SYGVNS. Trimming left V 3 bases short and J 4 bases short, with 9 bases between. This CDR3 has 13 amino acids. The CDR3 DNA follows: TGTGCCAGCAGTGACCTAGGGGTCTATGGCTACACCTTC. Amino acids: CASSDLGVYGYTF.

This chain links TRBV7-3 with TRBJ1-4, with D hard to call. V was pared by 5 bases and J by 10 bases, with 20 bases between. Germline CDR1 and CDR2: SGHTA and FQGTGA. The CDR3 extends over 15 amino acids. DNA for the CDR3: TGTGCCAGCAGCACTTGGACGACAAGGTTGGGAAAACTGTTTTTT. Translation gives CASSTWTTRLGKLFF.

This clone was seen only once. The chain links TRBV2 to TRBJ2-5; D might be TRBD1 (6 bases). Germline CDR1 reads SNHLY; CDR2 reads FYNNEI. V was clipped by 5 bases and J by 1 base, with 11 bases between them. This CDR3 comprises 14 residues. As DNA, the CDR3 is TGTGCCAGCAGTCCTCGGACAGTCCAAGAGACCCAGTACTTC. Translation gives CASSPRTVQETQYF.

This sequence joins TRBV18 and TRBJ2-7, with 14 bases aligning to TRBD2. The CDR3 loop spans 18 amino acids. Germline CDR1 is KGHSH and CDR2 is LQKENI. V shed 3 bases and J 0 bases; nucleotides not matched to a gene: 7. The CDR3 DNA reads as TGTGCCAGCTCACCCCTGGGACTAGCGGGAGCATACTCCTACGAGCAGTACTTC. It specifies CASSPLGLAGAYSYEQYF.

The chain employs TRBV30 and TRBJ1-1; unclear D gene. Germline V gene data show CDR1 as GTSNPN and CDR2 as SVGIG (reference sequence). CDR3 length equals 11 residues. Trimming removed 2 bases at V and 8 bases at J, with 9 bases between. CDR3 protein: CAWSSMGEAFF. In DNA form, the CDR3 reads TGTGCCTGGAGTTCCATGGGGGAAGCTTTCTTT. The full variable domain, in which reference TRBV30 and TRBJ1-1 provide the parts outside the CDR3, is SQTIHQWPATLVQPVGSPLSLECTVEGTSNPNLYWYRQAAGRGLQLLFYSVGIGQISSEVPQNLSASRPQDRQFILSSKKLLLSDSGFYLCAWSSMGEAFFGQGTRLTVV.

The chain carries TRBV30 and TRBJ2-2, with D perhaps TRBD2 (6 bases). Germline V gives CDR1 GTSNPN, CDR2 SVGIG (reference sequence). CDR3 length: 13 amino acids. V lost 3 bases and J lost 5, with 10 bases in between. This CDR3 reads CAWRMGRTGELFF. CDR3 nucleotide sequence: TGTGCCTGGAGAATGGGGAGGACCGGGGAGCTGTTTTTT. The whole variable domain, filled in from reference TRBV30 and TRBJ2-2, reads SQTIHQWPATLVQPVGSPLSLECTVEGTSNPNLYWYRQAAGRGLQLLFYSVGIGQISSEVPQNLSASRPQDRQFILSSKKLLLSDSGFYLCAWRMGRTGELFFGEGSRLTVL.

The V and J genes are TRBV4-2 and TRBJ2-1; no clear D gene. This CDR3 region has 12 residues. CDR1 and CDR2 from the germline V gene are LGHNA and YNFKEQ. Trimming stripped 0 bases from V and 4 bases from J, with 1 base between. The CDR3 DNA sequence: TGTGCCAGCAGCCAAGAATACAATGAGCAGTTCTTC. This encodes CASSQEYNEQFF.

The rearrangement links TRBV14 to TRBJ1-3; D not certain. Germline CDR1 reads SGHDN; CDR2 reads FVKESK. This CDR3 is 16 amino acids long. The V and J ends lost 3 bases and 0 bases respectively, with 12 bases between them. The CDR3 DNA reads as TGTGCCAGCAGCCAGGCGCAGCTTGCCTCTGGAAACACCATATATTTT. Amino acids: CASSQAQLASGNTIYF.

This rearrangement joins TRBV7-9 to TRBJ2-7, with 12 bases identical to TRBD2. V dropped 1 base and J dropped 7; count of bases not matched to a gene: 8. Looked up from germline, CDR1 is SEHNR and CDR2 is FQNEAQ (reference sequence). The CDR3 contains 16 residues. In nucleotides, the CDR3 is TGTGCCAGCAGCTTAGGAACTAGCGGGAGGCAGGAAGAGCAGTACTTC. Protein product: CASSLGTSGRQEEQYF.

The chain recombines TRBV28 with TRBJ1-4, with 7 nucleotides matching TRBD1. V was clipped by 5 bases and J by 3 bases; unmatched bases: 6. Germline CDR1 reads MDHEN; CDR2 reads SYDVKM. The CDR3 has 15 amino acids. The CDR3 sequence: CASSPTGTANEKLFF. CDR3 nucleotide sequence: TGTGCCAGCAGTCCTACCGGGACAGCTAATGAAAAACTGTTTTTT.

The chain links TRBV19 to TRBJ1-5, with D possibly being TRBD1 (6 bases). Trimming shortened V by 6 bases and J by 1 base, and 10 bases separated the two germline ends. Germline loops: CDR1 LNHDA, CDR2 SQIVND (reference sequence). The CDR3 consists of 14 residues. CDR3 loop: CASSHRVSNQPQHF. The CDR3 DNA reads TGTGCCAGTAGCCACAGGGTGAGCAATCAGCCCCAGCATTTT.

The CDR3 here is CASSPPGDTEAFF. The DNA for the CDR3 is TGTGCCAGCTCACCACCAGGGGACACTGAAGCTTTCTTT. V gene TRBV18 combines with J gene TRBJ1-1, with a tentative D call TRBD1 (5 bases). CDR3 length: 13 amino acids. Germline V CDR1 and CDR2: KGHSH, LQKENI. Trimming took off 0 bases at V and 3 bases at J, with 5 bases between the two ends.

The chain combines TRBV30 with TRBJ1-1; D perhaps matches TRBD1 (5 bases). The V gene lost 1 base and the J gene lost 2 bases, with 17 bases spanning the gap. Germline V gene data show CDR1 as GTSNPN and CDR2 as SVGIG (reference sequence). This CDR3 spans 16 amino acids. The CDR3: CAWSAPPGRGNTEAFF. CDR3 nucleotide sequence: TGTGCCTGGAGTGCCCCGCCGGGGAGGGGTAACACTGAAGCTTTCTTT.

V gene TRBV10-2 combines with J gene TRBJ2-4; weak D call: TRBD2 (5 bases). V was shortened by 1 base and J by 0 bases, with 19 bases between the two germline ends. The CDR3 sequence is 19 residues long. The germline gives CDR1 WSHSY, CDR2 SAAADI. In DNA, the CDR3 is TGCGCCAGCAGTGAGTGGAATACGGGTCGGGATCTAGCCAAAAACATTCAGTACTTC. Translating it yields CASSEWNTGRDLAKNIQYF.

The chain joins TRBV13 to TRBJ2-5; D might be TRBD2 (6 bases). Per the germline V gene, CDR1 is PRHDT and CDR2 is FYEKMQ (reference sequence). Deletions cut 3 bases from V and 1 base from J, with 12 bases between. The CDR3 spans 15 residues. Written as DNA, the CDR3 is TGTGCCAGCAGCTTTACCCGGGAGTTCCAAGAGACCCAGTACTTC. Its protein product is CASSFTREFQETQYF.

The rearrangement joins TRBV19 to TRBJ2-7; a weak D match, TRBD2 (6 bases). The CDR3 loop spans 13 amino acids. The germline gives CDR1 LNHDA, CDR2 SQIVND (reference sequence). V dropped 0 bases and J dropped 6 bases, with 9 bases sitting between them. Here the CDR3 reads CASSIEGSGEQYF. The CDR3 DNA sequence: TGTGCCAGTAGTATAGAGGGTAGCGGCGAGCAGTACTTC.

This clone was counted a single time. V is TRBV5-4 and J is TRBJ2-1; 9 positions match TRBD2. Germline CDR1 is SGHNT and CDR2 is YYREEE (reference sequence). The CDR3 length is 16 residues. After removal of 5 bases from V and 2 bases from J, the junction contained 8 bases not matched to a gene. Here the CDR3 DNA reads TGTGCCAGCAGTTCTAAGACTAGCGGCCCCTACAATGAGCAGTTCTTC. This gives the protein CASSSKTSGPYNEQFF. Combining the CDR3 with reference TRBV5-4 and TRBJ2-1 gives the whole variable domain ETGVTQSPTHLIKTRGQQVTLRCSSQSGHNTVSWYQQALGQGPQFIFQYYREEENGRGNFPPRFSGLQFPNYSSELNVNALELDDSALYLCASSSKTSGPYNEQFFGPGTRLTVL.

This clone was seen a single time. The chain links TRBV6-5 to TRBJ2-1; TRBD1 matches at 9 bases. The CDR3 totals 14 residues. V lost 0 bases, J lost 6 bases, and 0 bases stayed unmatched. Per the germline V gene, CDR1 is MNHEY and CDR2 is SVGAGI. In nucleotides, the CDR3 is TGTGCCAGCAGTTACTCGACAGGGGGCAATGAGCAGTTCTTC. Its translation: CASSYSTGGNEQFF.

The V gene is TRBV7-2, the J gene TRBJ2-7; D is perhaps TRBD2 (6 bases). Germline V gene sequence: CDR1 SGHTA, CDR2 FQGNSA. The CDR3 sequence is 14 residues long. V lost 1 base and J lost 3, with 10 bases in between. The CDR3 sequence: CASSLEMGGYEQYF. CDR3 bases: TGTGCCAGCAGCTTAGAAATGGGGGGCTACGAGCAGTACTTC.

The chain is built from TRBV15 and TRBJ2-1; TRBD1 matches 8 bases. Trimming cost V 1 base and J 0 bases; bases outside gene matches: 2. CDR1 and CDR2 from the germline V gene are LNHNV and YYDKDF (reference sequence). The length of the CDR3 is 16 residues. CDR3 in DNA: TGTGCCACCAGCAGAGTAGGGACAGGCTCCTACAATGAGCAGTTCTTC. Its protein product is CATSRVGTGSYNEQFF.

J is TRBJ2-1 and V is TRBV6-5, with D possibly TRBD2 on 6 matching bases. V gave up 6 bases and J gave up 3 bases, with 9 bases separating them. CDR1 is MNHEY, CDR2 SVGAGI, per germline. This CDR3 region has 13 residues. CDR3 coding DNA: TGTGCCAGCAGCCCGACTAGCTACAATGAGCAGTTCTTC. This encodes CASSPTSYNEQFF.

As to this clone: Other DNA sequences in the same sample also yield this CDR3. This chain connects TRBV2 to TRBJ1-5, with TRBD1 matching over 8 bases. The junction had 2 bases not matched to a gene; V was cut back by 4 bases and J by 6 bases. The CDR3 consists of 13 residues. The germline CDR1 and CDR2 sequences are SNHLY and FYNNEI. The CDR3 DNA is TGTGCCAGCAGTGGGACAGGGTCTCAGCCCCAGCATTTT. It codes for CASSGTGSQPQHF.

The chain employs TRBV30 and TRBJ2-1, with TRBD2 matching 14 bases. With 2 bases clipped from V and 7 bases from J, the junction kept 4 bases outside the gene matches. Germline V gives CDR1 GTSNPN, CDR2 SVGIG (reference sequence). The CDR3 sequence is 15 residues long. The CDR3 sequence: CAWSRLAGGPNEQFF. The CDR3 region has the DNA TGTGCCTGGAGTCGACTAGCGGGAGGGCCGAATGAGCAGTTCTTC.

V gene TRBV29-1 combines with J gene TRBJ2-1, with no clear D. The CDR3 loop spans 12 amino acids. The V end lost 5 bases, the J end lost 5 bases, and 10 bases lay between the germline ends. The germline gives CDR1 SQVTM, CDR2 ANQGSEA. The CDR3 reads CSVTISNNEQFF. In DNA form, the CDR3 reads TGCAGCGTTACGATCTCAAACAATGAGCAGTTCTTC.

The chain carries TRBV2 and TRBJ2-3; TRBD1 matches at 9 bases. Germline V lookup: CDR1 SNHLY, CDR2 FYNNEI. The CDR3 sequence is 12 residues long. V was pared by 7 bases and J by 14 bases, with 10 bases of the junction left unmatched. The chain's CDR3 is CASMDTGTGRYF. The CDR3 DNA is TGTGCCAGCATGGACACCGGGACAGGGAGGTATTTT. Using reference TRBV2 and TRBJ2-3 for the parts outside the CDR3, the full variable domain is EPEVTQTPSHQVTQMGQEVILRCVPISNHLYFYWYRQILGQKVEFLVSFYNNEISEKSEIFDDQFSVERPDGSNFTLKIRSTKLEDSAMYFCASMDTGTGRYFGPGTRLTVL.

In this sample, this clone turned up once. The genes are TRBV5-6 and TRBJ2-7; D is unresolved. From germline, CDR1 is SGHDT and CDR2 YYEEEE. This CDR3 region has 11 residues. Trimming took 8 bases from V and 4 from J, leaving 10 bases between them. CDR3: CASSVGYEQYF. CDR3 nucleotide sequence: TGTGCCAGTTCGGTGGGGTACGAGCAGTACTTC.

The chain joins TRBV10-3 to TRBJ2-7; 12 positions match TRBD2. Losses at the gene ends were 4 bases for V and 2 bases for J; bases not matched to a gene: 3. Germline V CDR1 and CDR2: ENHRY, SYGVKD. The CDR3 covers 15 residues. The CDR3 nucleotides read TGTGCCATCAGTGGGACTAGCGGGACGACCTACGAGCAGTACTTC. Translated: CAISGTSGTTYEQYF.

J is TRBJ2-7 and V is TRBV18, with D perhaps matching TRBD1 or TRBD2 (5 bases each). CDR1 is KGHSH, CDR2 LQKENI, per germline. The CDR3 sequence is 15 residues long. V lost 3 bases to trimming and J lost 0 bases, with 12 bases between them. The CDR3: CASSPGPRSSYEQYF. The CDR3 nucleotides are TGTGCCAGCTCACCGGGACCCAGGAGCTCCTACGAGCAGTACTTC.

This chain links TRBV5-1 with TRBJ2-7; 13 bases are a match to TRBD2. This CDR3 is built from 14 residues. The germline V gene encodes CDR1 SGHRS and CDR2 YFSETQ. Trimming at V came to 7 bases and at J to 2 bases, leaving 3 bases not matched to a gene. CDR3 residues: CASATSGRAYEQYF. CDR3 in DNA: TGCGCCAGCGCTACTAGCGGGAGGGCCTACGAGCAGTACTTC.

The CDR3 region has the DNA TGCGCCAGCAGCAGGGGTTTGAACACTGAAGCTTTCTTT. It is translated as CASSRGLNTEAFF. The chain couples TRBV10-2 to TRBJ1-1; D is possibly TRBD1 (6 bases). Trimming left V 6 bases short and J 0 bases short, with 8 bases between. CDR1 and CDR2 (germline): WSHSY, SAAADI. This CDR3 contains 13 residues.